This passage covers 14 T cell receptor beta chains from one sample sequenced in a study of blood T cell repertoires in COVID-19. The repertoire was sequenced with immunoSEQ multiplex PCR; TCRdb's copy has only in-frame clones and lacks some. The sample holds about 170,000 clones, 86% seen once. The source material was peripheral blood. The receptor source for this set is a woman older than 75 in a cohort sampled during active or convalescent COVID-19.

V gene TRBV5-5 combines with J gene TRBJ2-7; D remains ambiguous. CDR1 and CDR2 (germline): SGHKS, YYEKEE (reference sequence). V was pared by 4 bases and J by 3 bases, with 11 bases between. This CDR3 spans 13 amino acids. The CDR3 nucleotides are TGTGCCAGCAGCCTGGGTCCTCTCTACGAGCAGTACGTC. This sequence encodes CASSLGPLYEQYV.

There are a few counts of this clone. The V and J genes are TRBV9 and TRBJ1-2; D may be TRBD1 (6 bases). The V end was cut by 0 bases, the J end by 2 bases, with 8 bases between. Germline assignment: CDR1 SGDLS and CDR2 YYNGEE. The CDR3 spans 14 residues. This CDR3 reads CASSVAQGNYGYTF. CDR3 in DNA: TGTGCCAGCAGCGTAGCTCAGGGGAACTATGGCTACACCTTC.

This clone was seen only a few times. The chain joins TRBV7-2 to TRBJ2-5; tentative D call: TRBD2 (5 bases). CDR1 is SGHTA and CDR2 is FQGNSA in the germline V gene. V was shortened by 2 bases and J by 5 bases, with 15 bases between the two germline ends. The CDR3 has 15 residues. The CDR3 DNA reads TGTGCCAGCAGCTTATACAGCCTGCGCGGGGAGACCCAGTACTTC. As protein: CASSLYSLRGETQYF.

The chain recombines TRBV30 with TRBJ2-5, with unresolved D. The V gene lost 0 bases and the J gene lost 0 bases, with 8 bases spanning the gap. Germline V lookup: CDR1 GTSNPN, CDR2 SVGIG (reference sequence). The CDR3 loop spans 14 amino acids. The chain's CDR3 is CAWSVRWNQETQYF. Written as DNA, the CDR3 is TGTGCCTGGAGTGTCAGGTGGAACCAAGAGACCCAGTACTTC.

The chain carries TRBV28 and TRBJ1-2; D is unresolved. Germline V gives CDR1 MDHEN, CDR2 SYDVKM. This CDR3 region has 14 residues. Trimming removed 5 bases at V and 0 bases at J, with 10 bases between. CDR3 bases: TGTGCCAGCAGTAGTGGGAGTCCTAACTATGGCTACACCTTC. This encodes CASSSGSPNYGYTF.

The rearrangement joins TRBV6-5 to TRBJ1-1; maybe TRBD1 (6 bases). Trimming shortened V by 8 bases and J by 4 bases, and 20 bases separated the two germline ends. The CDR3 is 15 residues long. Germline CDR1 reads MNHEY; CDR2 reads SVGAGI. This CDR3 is CASPEAGQIGTEAFF. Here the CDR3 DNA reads TGTGCCAGCCCTGAGGCCGGACAGATCGGCACTGAAGCTTTCTTT.

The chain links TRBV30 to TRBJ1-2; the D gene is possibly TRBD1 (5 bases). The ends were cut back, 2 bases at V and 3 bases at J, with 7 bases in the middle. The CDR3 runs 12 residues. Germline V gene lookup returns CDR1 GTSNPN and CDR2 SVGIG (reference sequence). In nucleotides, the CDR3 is TGTGCCTGGAGTCCGGGGGACTATGGCTACACCTTC. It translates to CAWSPGDYGYTF.

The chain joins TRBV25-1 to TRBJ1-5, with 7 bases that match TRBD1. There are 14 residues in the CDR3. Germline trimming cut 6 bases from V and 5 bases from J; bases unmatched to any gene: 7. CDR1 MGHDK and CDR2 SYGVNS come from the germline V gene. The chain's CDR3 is CASRETGMDQPQHF. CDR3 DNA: TGTGCCAGCAGAGAGACAGGGATGGATCAGCCCCAGCATTTT.

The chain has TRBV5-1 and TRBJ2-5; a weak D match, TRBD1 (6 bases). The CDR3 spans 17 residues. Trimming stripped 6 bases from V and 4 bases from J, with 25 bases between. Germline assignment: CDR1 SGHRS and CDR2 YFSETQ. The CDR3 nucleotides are TGCGCCAGCACAGACAAACCACAGGGAAGTGCTCCAGAGACCCAGTACTTC. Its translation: CASTDKPQGSAPETQYF.

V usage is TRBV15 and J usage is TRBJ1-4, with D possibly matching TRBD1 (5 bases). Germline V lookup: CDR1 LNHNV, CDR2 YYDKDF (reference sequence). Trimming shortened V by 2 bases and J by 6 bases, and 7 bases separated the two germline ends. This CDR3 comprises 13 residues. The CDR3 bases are TGTGCCACCAGCAGAACCAGGGATGAAAAACTGTTTTTT. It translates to CATSRTRDEKLFF. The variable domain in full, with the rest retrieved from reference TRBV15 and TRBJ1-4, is DAMVIQNPRYQVTQFGKPVTLSCSQTLNHNVMYWYQQKSSQAPKLLFHYYDKDFNNEADTPDNFQSRRPNTSFCFLDIRSPGLGDTAMYLCATSRTRDEKLFFGSGTQLSVL.

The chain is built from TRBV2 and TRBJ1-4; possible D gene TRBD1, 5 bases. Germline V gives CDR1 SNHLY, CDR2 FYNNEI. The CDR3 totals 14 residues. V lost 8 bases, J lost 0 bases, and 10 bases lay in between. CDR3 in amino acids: CASGGGATNEKLFF. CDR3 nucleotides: TGTGCCAGCGGGGGAGGGGCAACTAATGAAAAACTGTTTTTT.

The CDR3 nucleotides read TGTGCCAGCAGCCCGGGGACAGCGTCCACCGGGGAGCTGTTTTTT. Encoded protein: CASSPGTASTGELFF. The gene calls are TRBV7-9 and TRBJ2-2, with 7 bases matching TRBD1. The CDR3 contains 15 residues. CDR1 is SEHNR and CDR2 is FQNEAQ in the germline V gene (reference sequence). With V trimmed by 5 bases and J by 4 bases, 7 bases remained unmatched.

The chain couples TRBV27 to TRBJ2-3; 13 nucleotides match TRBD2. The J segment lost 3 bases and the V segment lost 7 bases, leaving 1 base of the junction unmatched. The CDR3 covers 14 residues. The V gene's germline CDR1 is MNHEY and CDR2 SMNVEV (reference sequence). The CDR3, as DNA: TGTGCCAGCAAACTAGCGGGAGGGACAGATACGCAGTATTTT. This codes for CASKLAGGTDTQYF.

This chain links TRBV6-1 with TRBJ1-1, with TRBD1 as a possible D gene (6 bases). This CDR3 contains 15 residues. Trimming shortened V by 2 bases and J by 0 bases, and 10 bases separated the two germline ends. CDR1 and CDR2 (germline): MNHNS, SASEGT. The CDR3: CASSEQGQLNTEAFF. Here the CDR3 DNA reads TGTGCCAGCAGTGAACAAGGACAGCTGAACACTGAAGCTTTCTTT.